Listed below are T cell receptor beta chains from one sample, sequenced in a study of shared clonotypes between healthy human individuals. Clones were read by immunoSEQ multiplex PCR, and TCRdb kept only the in-frame ones, dropping some. The sample contains about 690,000 clones, around 90% of which appear only once. The sample consisted of memory CD8+ T cells from PBMCs. The receptor set was obtained from a man between 18 and 29 years old in good health. Some clones in this sample may be carry-over from other donors' samples. Both conserved end residues are part of each CDR3.

CDR3 | J | V
CASRRGVLKNIQYF | TRBJ2-4 | TRBV6-1
CASSRGEGYEQYF | TRBJ2-7 | TRBV4-3
CASSPLTGGYQPQHF | TRBJ1-5 | TRBV28
CASSPTTGYEQYF | TRBJ2-7 | TRBV7-8
CASSDRSTYNEQFF | TRBJ2-1 | TRBV13
CASSTRGGGNTEAFF | TRBJ1-1 | TRBV6-6
CASSQPGGPGTGELFF | TRBJ2-2 | TRBV4-1
CASSFEGETQYF | TRBJ2-5 | TRBV5-1
CASREGQTQETQYF | TRBJ2-5 | TRBV5-1
CASSRQIPTYEQYF | TRBJ2-7 | TRBV19
CASSTRQGTISGANVLTF | TRBJ2-6 | TRBV28
CASSLVRQGYNEQFF | TRBJ2-1 | TRBV28
CASSKSAEAFF | TRBJ1-1 | TRBV21-1